These 19 T cell receptor beta chains share one sample of origin, sequenced in a study of blood T cell repertoires in COVID-19. Some clones are missing from TCRdb's copy, which holds only in-frame ones; the method was immunoSEQ multiplex PCR. The data hold about 54,000 clones, with about 85% observed a single time. Material: peripheral blood. All receptors come from a man aged 50-59 years with acute or convalescent COVID-19.

The gene calls are TRBV28 and TRBJ2-7; TRBD1 matches 10 bases. This CDR3 has 12 amino acids. The ends lost 10 bases at V and 9 bases at J; junction bases unmatched: 9. Looked up from germline, CDR1 is MDHEN and CDR2 is SYDVKM. The CDR3 reads CATTDRGRGQYF. The CDR3 DNA sequence: TGTGCCACCACCGACAGGGGGCGCGGGCAGTACTTC.

V is TRBV4-1 and J is TRBJ2-7; TRBD2 is a possible D gene (7 bases). Germline V lookup: CDR1 MGHRA, CDR2 YSYEKL. The length of the CDR3 is 15 residues. V dropped 1 base and J dropped 6 bases, with 16 bases sitting between them. The DNA of the CDR3 is TGCGCCAGCAGCCAAGGTCTAAGGGGAGGGGGCGAGCAGTACTTC. This encodes CASSQGLRGGGEQYF.

The J gene is TRBJ2-5, the V gene TRBV5-5; possibly TRBD1 for D (5 bases). From germline, CDR1 is SGHKS and CDR2 YYEKEE (reference sequence). V lost 2 bases and J 1 base, leaving 24 bases between the germline ends. This CDR3 is built from 19 residues. The CDR3 DNA is TGTGCCAGCAGCTTACAGGTTCCCCTCGGGCGGATCCGCCAAGAGACCCAGTACTTC. Translated, it gives CASSLQVPLGRIRQETQYF.

The chain uses TRBV25-1 and TRBJ1-3, with D possibly matching TRBD1 (5 bases). CDR1 is MGHDK and CDR2 is SYGVNS in the germline V gene. The CDR3 runs to 15 residues. Trimming removed 3 bases from V and 4 bases from J, with 13 bases in between. CDR3 loop: CASSDAPGGGNTIYF. The CDR3 bases are TGTGCCAGCAGTGACGCGCCGGGGGGGGGAAACACCATATATTTT.

The V call is TRBV19, the J call TRBJ2-7, with D possibly being TRBD1 (5 bases). The germline V and J ends were trimmed by 7 bases and 2 bases, with 15 bases remaining between them. Germline values: CDR1 LNHDA, CDR2 SQIVND (reference sequence). The CDR3 runs 14 residues. DNA for the CDR3: TGTGCCAGTAAATGGAGAGCAGGGACCTACGAGCAGTACTTC. Amino acids: CASKWRAGTYEQYF.

DNA of the CDR3: TGTGCCAGCAGCCCCCTGGCGGGATTGGCAGATACGCAGTATTTT. Translated: CASSPLAGLADTQYF. The rearrangement joins TRBV7-9 to TRBJ2-3; D is possibly TRBD2 (6 bases). Germline assignment: CDR1 SEHNR and CDR2 FQNEAQ (reference sequence). V lost 5 bases, J lost 4 bases, and 16 bases lay in between. The CDR3 runs 15 residues.

The chain has TRBV6-2 or TRBV6-3 and TRBJ1-4; D is ambiguous. Germline CDR1 is MNHEY and CDR2 is SVGEGT. V was trimmed by 0 bases and J by 5 bases, leaving 10 bases between them. This CDR3 is 15 amino acids long. CDR3 in amino acids: CASSYSSRRNEKLFF. CDR3 sequence (DNA): TGTGCCAGCAGTTACTCGTCTAGACGCAATGAAAAACTGTTTTTT.

Here the CDR3 reads CASSLDQSGGSYNEQFF. CDR3 sequence (DNA): TGTGCCAGCAGCTTAGATCAAAGCGGGGGCTCCTACAATGAGCAGTTCTTC. V is TRBV11-3 and J is TRBJ2-1, with 8 bases aligning to TRBD2. Unmatched junction bases numbered 4, after V lost 0 bases and J lost 0 bases. This CDR3 has 17 residues. Germline V gives CDR1 SGHNT, CDR2 YENEEA.

The gene calls are TRBV5-1 and TRBJ2-7; 7 bases line up with TRBD2. With V trimmed by 1 base and J by 3 bases, 10 bases remained unmatched. CDR3 size: 16 residues. Germline V lookup: CDR1 SGHRS, CDR2 YFSETQ. The CDR3 region has the DNA TGCGCCAGCAGCTTGTATTTGTCTAGCGGTAACTACGAGCAGTACTTC. Translation: CASSLYLSSGNYEQYF.

This clone was found a few times. The rearrangement links TRBV2 to TRBJ1-2; TRBD1 is a possible D gene (6 bases). CDR3 length equals 14 residues. From germline, CDR1 is SNHLY and CDR2 FYNNEI. The V gene lost 5 bases and the J gene lost 3 bases, with 13 bases spanning the gap. In DNA, the CDR3 is TGTGCCAGCAGTCACAACAGGGACGACTATGGCTACACCTTC. Translated, it gives CASSHNRDDYGYTF.

The CDR3: CASSASGGKTEAFF. CDR3 nucleotide sequence: TGTGCCAGCAGTGCCAGCGGGGGGAAGACTGAAGCTTTCTTT. The chain couples TRBV28 to TRBJ1-1; a possible D gene is TRBD1 (5 bases). Germline V gives CDR1 MDHEN, CDR2 SYDVKM. The CDR3 sequence is 14 residues long. The V end lost 5 bases, the J end lost 5 bases, and 15 bases lay between the germline ends.

CDR3 nucleotides: TGTGCCAGCTCCCCGGGTAGGCTTATTGGGTATGGCTACACCTTC. Residues: CASSPGRLIGYGYTF. The chain uses TRBV5-6 and TRBJ1-2; the D is unclear. V was pared by 7 bases and J by 5 bases, with 21 bases between. Germline CDR1 reads SGHDT; CDR2 reads YYEEEE. CDR3 size: 15 residues.

The chain has TRBV6-1 and TRBJ1-2, with a tentative D call TRBD1 (5 bases). The CDR3 sequence is 14 residues long. Germline V gene sequence: CDR1 MNHNS, CDR2 SASEGT. V was shortened by 0 bases and J by 5 bases, with 10 bases between the two germline ends. The CDR3 nucleotides read TGTGCCAGCAGTGAAGCCCAGGGTGAATATGGCTACACCTTC. Encoded protein: CASSEAQGEYGYTF.

The chain joins TRBV6-5 to TRBJ1-6; 9 bases fit TRBD1. Germline V gene lookup returns CDR1 MNHEY and CDR2 SVGAGI. With 0 bases clipped from V and 7 bases from J, the junction kept 4 bases outside the gene matches. This CDR3 spans 16 amino acids. The CDR3 spells CASSYSRTGVNSPLHF. The CDR3 DNA sequence: TGTGCCAGCAGTTACTCCCGGACAGGGGTGAATTCACCCCTCCACTTT.

The rearrangement uses TRBV2 and TRBJ2-7, with 10 bases aligning to TRBD2. Trimming cost V 1 base and J 2 bases; bases outside gene matches: 2. Germline CDR1 SNHLY, CDR2 FYNNEI. This CDR3 is built from 15 residues. The CDR3: CASSEGSGRAYEQYF. For the CDR3, the DNA is TGTGCCAGCAGTGAAGGGAGCGGGAGGGCCTACGAGCAGTACTTC.

This sequence joins TRBV5-8 and TRBJ2-7; TRBD2 matches at 9 bases. Losses at the gene ends were 0 bases for V and 5 bases for J; bases not matched to a gene: 9. Germline V CDR1 and CDR2: SGHTS, YDEGEE. CDR3 length: 16 amino acids. In DNA, the CDR3 is TGTGCCAGCAGCTTGGGGCTAGCGGGGCCACGGGACGAGCAGTACTTC. Its translation: CASSLGLAGPRDEQYF.

The chain uses TRBV29-1 and TRBJ1-2, with 8 bases matching TRBD1. In germline, CDR1 is SQVTM, CDR2 ANQGSEA. The CDR3 runs to 14 residues. The V and J ends lost 3 bases and 3 bases, in that order; junction bases with no gene match: 6. CDR3 sequence reads: CSVDRSGGDYGYTF. The CDR3 nucleotides read TGCAGCGTTGATAGGTCAGGGGGCGACTATGGCTACACCTTC.

The gene calls are TRBV6-6 and TRBJ2-3; possible D gene TRBD2, 7 bases. CDR3 size: 13 residues. CDR1 is MNHNY, CDR2 SVGAGI, per germline (reference sequence). Between the trimmed V and J ends, which lost 7 bases and 2 bases, there was a span of 10 bases. CDR3 amino acids: CASNGGHTDTQYF. The CDR3, as DNA: TGTGCCAGCAACGGGGGGCACACAGATACGCAGTATTTT.

This clone occurred once. The chain uses TRBV7-3 and TRBJ2-5; 8 nucleotides agree with TRBD2. The CDR3 sequence is 16 residues long. CDR1 and CDR2 from the germline V gene are SGHTA and FQGTGA. V shed 2 bases and J 1 base; nucleotides not matched to a gene: 6. The DNA of the CDR3 is TGTGCCAGCAGCTTAGGATCGGGAGGGGTCCAAGAGACCCAGTACTTC. Amino acids: CASSLGSGGVQETQYF. Supplemented by reference TRBV7-3 and TRBJ2-5, the full variable domain reads GAGVSQTPSNKVTEKGKYVELRCDPISGHTALYWYRQSLGQGPEFLIYFQGTGAADDSGLPNDRFFAVRPEGSVSTLKIQRTERGDSAVYLCASSLGSGGVQETQYFGPGTRLLVL.